What follows are 15 T cell receptor beta chains derived from one specimen sequenced in a study of T-cell reconstitution after alpha-beta-depleted transplantation in children. Preparation of the TCRbeta library involved a method that used unique molecular identifiers. TCRdb redid the calling of the PCR reads with MiXCR, one entry per CDR3 protein. Seen here are around 450,000 distinct CDR3 sequences, 15% to 20% observed once, and the top ten hold roughly 29%. The source material was PBMCs, mostly from graft donor cells, sampled 360 days after TCRalphabeta/CD19-depleted stem cell transplant. The source is a boy under two years old who had a stem cell transplant for Wiskott-Aldrich syndrome, so the T cells may come from the graft donor.

This clonotype showed up just a few times. J is TRBJ1-5 and V is TRBV20-1; no reliable D call. Germline V gives CDR1 DFQATT, CDR2 SNEGSKA (reference sequence). The V end was cut by 6 bases, the J end by 3 bases, with 9 bases between. The CDR3 is 12 residues long. As DNA, the CDR3 is TGCAGTGCAGCCAGAACCAATCAGCCCCAGCATTTT. Protein sequence: CSAARTNQPQHF.

This clonotype was observed a few times. The chain employs TRBV19 and TRBJ2-3, with 7 nucleotides matching TRBD1. The germline CDR1 and CDR2 sequences are LNHDA and SQIVND (reference sequence). V was clipped by 3 bases and J by 3 bases; unmatched bases: 9. This CDR3 has 16 amino acids. The CDR3 region has the DNA TGTGCCAGTAGTATGTCGGTAGGGGGCATAACAGATACGCAGTATTTT. Protein: CASSMSVGGITDTQYF.

J is TRBJ2-5 and V is TRBV28; unclear D gene. This CDR3 spans 17 amino acids. Germline CDR1 is MDHEN and CDR2 is SYDVKM. Deletions cut 2 bases from V and 3 bases from J, with 19 bases between. This CDR3 reads CASSLRVPQKAKETQYF. The CDR3 DNA follows: TGTGCCAGCAGTTTAAGAGTCCCCCAGAAGGCGAAAGAGACCCAGTACTTC.

The genes are TRBV2 and TRBJ2-2; 7 positions agree with TRBD2. Germline trimming cut 3 bases from V and 3 bases from J; bases unmatched to any gene: 10. CDR1 is SNHLY, CDR2 FYNNEI, per germline. This CDR3 contains 17 residues. The CDR3 sequence is CASSDPGGSRYTGELFF. The CDR3 nucleotides read TGTGCCAGCAGTGATCCTGGCGGGAGCAGGTACACCGGGGAGCTGTTTTTT.

This clonotype came up a few times. V and J are TRBV4-1 and TRBJ2-7; tentative D call: TRBD2 (5 bases). The ends were cut back, 3 bases at V and 4 bases at J, with 13 bases in the middle. This CDR3 has 14 residues. The germline gives CDR1 MGHRA, CDR2 YSYEKL. The CDR3 protein is CASSQALWRYEQYF. Written as DNA, the CDR3 is TGCGCCAGCAGCCAGGCTTTGTGGAGGTACGAGCAGTACTTC.

The chain couples TRBV2 to TRBJ2-3, with 9 bases aligning to TRBD2. This CDR3 spans 16 amino acids. From germline, CDR1 is SNHLY and CDR2 FYNNEI. Trimming removed 4 bases from V and 1 base from J; junction bases left unmatched: 6. The CDR3 DNA sequence: TGTGCCAGCAGTGGAGTTAGCGGGAGTGGCACAGATACGCAGTATTTT. Protein product: CASSGVSGSGTDTQYF.

This clonotype was seen a handful of times. The genes are TRBV12-3 or TRBV12-4 and TRBJ2-1; D gene uncertain. Trimming shortened V by 5 bases and J by 10 bases, and 15 bases separated the two germline ends. The CDR3 covers 13 residues. CDR3 sequence: CASSPLRQSEQFF. In DNA form, the CDR3 reads TGTGCCAGCAGTCCACTACGACAATCCGAGCAGTTCTTC.

The chain uses TRBV5-1 and TRBJ2-3, with a tentative D call TRBD2 (5 bases). The germline gives CDR1 SGHRS, CDR2 YFSETQ. The CDR3 runs 16 residues. Trimming removed 4 bases from V and 2 bases from J, with 17 bases in between. The CDR3: CASSPRPGSFTDTQYF. In nucleotides, the CDR3 is TGCGCCAGCAGCCCCAGACCGGGATCCTTCACAGATACGCAGTATTTT.

This clonotype was counted between two and nine times. This sequence joins TRBV20-1 and TRBJ2-6; D possibly corresponds to TRBD1 (6 bases). This CDR3 has 15 amino acids. The V end was cut by 5 bases, the J end by 4 bases, with 15 bases between. The germline V gene has CDR1 DFQATT and CDR2 SNEGSKA (reference sequence). The CDR3, as DNA: TGCAGTGCTGGGAACAGGGCCCAGGGGGCCAACGTCCTGACTTTC. Translation gives CSAGNRAQGANVLTF.

V is TRBV3-1 and J is TRBJ2-5, with a weak D call TRBD2 (6 bases). Trimming cost V 0 bases and J 0 bases, with 14 bases left between them. The CDR3 has 17 amino acids. Germline V gene data show CDR1 as LGHDT and CDR2 as YNNKEL (reference sequence). As DNA, the CDR3 is TGTGCCAGCAGCCAAGAAAGGGACTTCCCGTACCAAGAGACCCAGTACTTC. This sequence encodes CASSQERDFPYQETQYF.

The chain carries TRBV5-1 and TRBJ2-1, with 14 bases fitting TRBD2. Germline V gene lookup returns CDR1 SGHRS and CDR2 YFSETQ. V dropped 3 bases and J dropped 4; count of bases not matched to a gene: 6. The CDR3 totals 17 residues. Here the CDR3 DNA reads TGCGCCAGCAGCTCCCGACTAGCGGGGGGGCTGTACAATGAGCAGTTCTTC. Encoded protein: CASSSRLAGGLYNEQFF.

This clonotype came up a few times. The rearrangement joins TRBV18 to TRBJ2-3; 8 bases match TRBD1. The CDR3 consists of 16 residues. Germline loops: CDR1 KGHSH, CDR2 LQKENI. With V trimmed by 4 bases and J by 2 bases, 8 bases remained unmatched. The DNA of the CDR3 is TGTGCCAGCTCACTTGGGACAGGTCCCTTCACAGATACGCAGTATTTT. The encoded protein is CASSLGTGPFTDTQYF.

V and J are TRBV20-1 and TRBJ2-5; 10 bases fit TRBD2. The CDR3 spans 14 residues. Trimming at V came to 6 bases and at J to 3 bases, leaving 7 bases not matched to a gene. Per germline, CDR1 DFQATT and CDR2 SNEGSKA (reference sequence). In DNA, the CDR3 is TGCAGTGCCTCCCGGACTAGCGGAGAAGAGACCCAGTACTTC. Translating it yields CSASRTSGEETQYF.

This clonotype was recorded a few times. This chain links TRBV29-1 with TRBJ2-5; unclear D gene. Germline V gene data show CDR1 as SQVTM and CDR2 as ANQGSEA. The CDR3 runs to 12 residues. Trimming stripped 1 base from V and 7 bases from J, with 10 bases between. CDR3 sequence reads: CSVEGTAGTQYF. The CDR3 nucleotides read TGCAGCGTTGAAGGGACGGCCGGGACCCAGTACTTC.

The V call is TRBV12-3 or TRBV12-4, the J call TRBJ1-2; D gene ambiguous. Between the trimmed V and J ends, which lost 3 bases and 8 bases, there was a span of 10 bases. The CDR3 has 12 amino acids. CDR3 region: CASSFGPRGYTF. In nucleotides, the CDR3 is TGTGCCAGCAGTTTTGGGCCTCGCGGCTACACCTTC.